Following are 3 T cell receptor beta chains from one sample sequenced in a study of T-cell reconstitution after alpha-beta-depleted transplantation in children. Preparation of the TCRbeta library was carried out with unique molecular identifiers. TCRdb ran MiXCR on the PCR reads and lists one entry per CDR3 protein. The sample includes 170,000 or so distinct CDR3 sequences, roughly 6.8% of them seen just once. The sequences come from PBMCs from the stem cell graft donor, collected from the stem cell graft. These receptors were obtained from a human donor who donated a stem cell graft to a child with Wiskott-Aldrich syndrome.

This clonotype showed up many times. The chain has TRBV5-1 and TRBJ1-2; D gene unclear. The CDR3 runs to 15 residues. Between the trimmed V and J ends, which lost 3 bases and 5 bases, there was a span of 17 bases. Germline V gives CDR1 SGHRS, CDR2 YFSETQ. In DNA, the CDR3 is TGCGCCAGCAGCTCCTCCGGCCCACCGGGGTATGGCTACACCTTC. Protein sequence: CASSSSGPPGYGYTF. The whole variable domain, filled in from reference TRBV5-1 and TRBJ1-2, reads KAGVTQTPRYLIKTRGQQVTLSCSPISGHRSVSWYQQTPGQGLQFLFEYFSETQRNKGNFPGRFSGRQFSNSRSEMNVSTLELGDSALYLCASSSSGPPGYGYTFGSGTRLTVV.

As for this clonotype: An end of the junction does not agree with germline; a read error may underlie this. The CDR3 protein is CACSLARMTGVPPLYGYTF. The DNA of the CDR3 is TGTGCCTGCAGTTTAGCGCGTATGACAGGAGTTCCCCCGCTCTATGGCTACACCTTC. The chain employs TRBV12-3 or TRBV12-4 and TRBJ1-2, with D possibly TRBD1 on 6 matching bases. The CDR3 is 19 residues long.

This clonotype occurred many times. The chain has TRBV15 and TRBJ1-5; weak D call: TRBD1 (6 bases). Germline CDR1 and CDR2: LNHNV and YYDKDF (reference sequence). This CDR3 has 14 residues. V was clipped by 0 bases and J by 6 bases, with 9 bases between them. DNA for the CDR3: TGTGCCACCAGCAGAGAGGAAGGGGGTCAGCCCCAGCATTTT. Translated: CATSREEGGQPQHF.